This T cell receptor (beta chain) was retrieved from a study of vaccination and CD4 T cells after COVID-19. The overall study: Four females and six males made up the convalescents, with two Hispanic. Sampling that followed vaccination took place a median approximately 72 days after dose two, within a range of 14 to 241. With a range of 35 to 161, the median interval from diagnosis to drawing post-COVID samples was approximately 91 days. Points from the study as a whole: Spike mono-reactivity was found in 304 of the 307 vaccine-specific clones identified in convalescent patients.

As regards this clonotype: The antigen remains undetermined.

Germline V gene sequence: CDR1 KGHSH, CDR2 LQKENI. This CDR3 has 14 amino acids. The trim removed 3 bases at V and 2 bases at J, leaving 2 bases unmatched. Using its own MiXCR run on the PCR reads, TCRdb lists one record per CDR3 protein. The table shows tens of thousands of distinct CDR3 sequences, with roughly 61% occurring only once. Sequences were derived from CD4+ T cells from blood, sampled before SARS-CoV-2 vaccination. This TCR derives from a human donor who had recovered from COVID-19. The chain links TRBV18 to TRBJ1-2; 8 bases are shared with TRBD1. The CDR3 here is CASSPRQGNYGYTF. The DNA of the CDR3 is TGTGCCAGCTCACCGAGACAGGGGAACTATGGCTACACCTTC. Full variable domain (outside the CDR3, taken from reference TRBV18 and TRBJ1-2): NAGVMQNPRHLVRRRGQEARLRCSPMKGHSHVYWYRQLPEEGLKFMVYLQKENIIDESGMPKERFSAEFPKEGPSILRIQQVVRGDSAAYFCASSPRQGNYGYTFGSGTRLTVV.